Each of the 32 T cell receptor beta chains below was sequenced from the same sample in a study of blood T cell repertoires in COVID-19. Data came from immunoSEQ multiplex PCR; TCRdb stores just in-frame clones and leaves some out. The data contain around 380,000 clones, approximately 77% of them singletons. Sequenced sample: peripheral blood. All receptors derive from a human donor with acute or convalescent COVID-19. The donor label of this sample is uncertain.

V and J are TRBV30 and TRBJ1-1, with D perhaps TRBD1 (5 bases). This CDR3 is 15 amino acids long. The V gene lost 4 bases and the J gene lost 5 bases, with 20 bases spanning the gap. The germline gives CDR1 GTSNPN, CDR2 SVGIG (reference sequence). The CDR3 loop reads CAWTQIPGSGTEAFF. The CDR3 bases are TGTGCCTGGACCCAAATCCCAGGGTCGGGTACTGAAGCTTTCTTT.

V is TRBV19 and J is TRBJ1-1; TRBD1 matches at 8 bases. The CDR3 is 14 residues long. Per germline, CDR1 LNHDA and CDR2 SQIVND (reference sequence). V was clipped by 5 bases and J by 0 bases; unmatched bases: 2. CDR3 in DNA: TGTGCCAGTAGTGACAGGGGCGTGAACACTGAAGCTTTCTTT. It specifies CASSDRGVNTEAFF. Supplemented by reference TRBV19 and TRBJ1-1, the full variable domain reads DGGITQSPKYLFRKEGQNVTLSCEQNLNHDAMYWYRQDPGQGLRLIYYSQIVNDFQKGDIAEGYSVSREKKESFPLTVTSAQKNPTAFYLCASSDRGVNTEAFFGQGTRLTVV.

This rearrangement joins TRBV28 to TRBJ1-3; 7 bases match TRBD1. Trimming took 5 bases from V and 1 from J; bases not matched to a gene: 2. The CDR3 has 14 amino acids. Germline V lookup: CDR1 MDHEN, CDR2 SYDVKM. The CDR3 here is CASSNRGSGNTIYF. In DNA, the CDR3 is TGTGCCAGCAGTAACAGGGGATCTGGAAACACCATATATTTT.

The chain joins TRBV5-4 to TRBJ2-5; D is possibly TRBD2 (5 bases). Germline V gene lookup returns CDR1 SGHNT and CDR2 YYREEE (reference sequence). The CDR3 length is 12 residues. V shed 4 bases and J shed 5 bases, with 9 bases lying between them. In DNA, the CDR3 is TGTGCCAGCAGCGGGGAGTTGGAGACCCAGTACTTC. Translation gives CASSGELETQYF.

V and J are TRBV29-1 and TRBJ1-2, with D perhaps TRBD1 (6 bases). Looked up from germline, CDR1 is SQVTM and CDR2 is ANQGSEA. The ends were cut back, 4 bases at V and 1 base at J, with 10 bases in the middle. The CDR3 consists of 13 residues. The CDR3 here is CSVGTAVNYGYTF. The CDR3 DNA follows: TGCAGCGTTGGGACAGCCGTTAACTATGGCTACACCTTC.

V and J are TRBV7-9 and TRBJ1-1; D gene unclear. Trimming cost V 4 bases and J 0 bases, with 6 bases left between them. The germline V gene encodes CDR1 SEHNR and CDR2 FQNEAQ (reference sequence). This CDR3 comprises 13 residues. CDR3 loop: CASSSTLNTEAFF. Written as DNA, the CDR3 is TGTGCCAGCAGCTCCACTTTGAACACTGAAGCTTTCTTT. Variable domain in full (rest from reference TRBV7-9 and TRBJ1-1): DTGVSQNPRHKITKRGQNVTFRCDPISEHNRLYWYRQTLGQGPEFLTYFQNEAQLEKSRLLSDRFSAERPKGSFSTLEIQRTEQGDSAMYLCASSSTLNTEAFFGQGTRLTVV.

The rearrangement joins TRBV4-1 to TRBJ2-7; D might be TRBD1 (6 bases). Trimming pared 0 bases from V and 2 bases from J, leaving 14 bases between. The CDR3 has 16 residues. Germline lookup yields CDR1 MGHRA and CDR2 YSYEKL. The chain's CDR3 is CASSQDFQGLTYEQYF. In DNA, the CDR3 is TGCGCCAGCAGCCAAGACTTTCAGGGGCTAACCTACGAGCAGTACTTC.

This clone has just a few counts. The DNA for the CDR3 is TGTGCCACCACCCAAGACAGGGGGCTGGGGCCCCAGCATTTT. The encoded protein is CATTQDRGLGPQHF. The rearrangement uses TRBV15 and TRBJ1-5; 10 positions agree with TRBD1. The CDR3 covers 14 residues. V lost 7 bases, J lost 9 bases, and 9 bases stayed unmatched. Germline V lookup: CDR1 LNHNV, CDR2 YYDKDF (reference sequence).

The chain employs TRBV19 and TRBJ1-5; D gene uncertain. Trimming removed 3 bases at V and 4 bases at J, with 7 bases between. Germline V CDR1 and CDR2: LNHDA, SQIVND (reference sequence). This CDR3 is built from 13 residues. The CDR3 is CASSIRPNQPQHF. CDR3 coding DNA: TGTGCCAGTAGTATCAGGCCAAATCAGCCCCAGCATTTT.

The rearrangement joins TRBV28 to TRBJ1-5; D unclear. Germline V gives CDR1 MDHEN, CDR2 SYDVKM. Trimming stripped 5 bases from V and 2 bases from J, with 13 bases between. The CDR3 length is 15 residues. CDR3: CASSREGSGNQPQHF. CDR3 DNA: TGTGCCAGCAGTCGGGAGGGTTCCGGCAATCAGCCCCAGCATTTT. The full variable domain, in which reference TRBV28 and TRBJ1-5 provide the parts outside the CDR3, is DVKVTQSSRYLVKRTGEKVFLECVQDMDHENMFWYRQDPGLGLRLIYFSYDVKMKEKGDIPEGYSVSREKKERFSLILESASTNQTSMYLCASSREGSGNQPQHFGDGTRLSIL.

As for this clone: This CDR3 is also generated by other DNA sequences in the sample. The chain carries TRBV7-9 and TRBJ1-1; D uncertain. The V gene's germline CDR1 is SEHNR and CDR2 FQNEAQ (reference sequence). CDR3 length: 11 residues. Trimming removed 5 bases at V and 5 bases at J, with 6 bases between. The CDR3 sequence: CASSRSTEAFF. CDR3 DNA: TGTGCCAGCAGCCGGTCGACTGAAGCTTTCTTT. Drawing the rest from reference TRBV7-9 and TRBJ1-1, the complete variable domain is DTGVSQNPRHKITKRGQNVTFRCDPISEHNRLYWYRQTLGQGPEFLTYFQNEAQLEKSRLLSDRFSAERPKGSFSTLEIQRTEQGDSAMYLCASSRSTEAFFGQGTRLTVV.

V is TRBV28 and J is TRBJ2-3, with D perhaps TRBD2 (5 bases). The germline CDR1 and CDR2 sequences are MDHEN and SYDVKM. V lost 1 base and J lost 5, with 7 bases in between. This CDR3 contains 13 residues. The CDR3 sequence is CASSLLAKDTQYF. The CDR3, as DNA: TGTGCCAGCAGTTTATTAGCGAAAGATACGCAGTATTTT.

This chain uses TRBV7-8 with TRBJ2-1, with a tentative D call TRBD2 (6 bases). Trimming took 5 bases from V and 13 from J, leaving 18 bases between them. CDR1 and CDR2 (germline): SGHVS, FQNEAQ. The CDR3 extends over 13 amino acids. The CDR3 reads CASSTTTREIQFF. DNA of the CDR3: TGTGCCAGCAGCACGACCACACGGGAGATACAGTTCTTC.

The chain recombines TRBV11-2 with TRBJ2-1, with 8 nucleotides matching TRBD2. Germline CDR1 and CDR2: SGHAT and FQNNGV. V dropped 4 bases and J dropped 5; count of bases not matched to a gene: 7. The CDR3 is made up of 15 amino acids. CDR3 loop: CASSSGLAVDNEQFF. The CDR3 DNA is TGTGCCAGCAGCTCCGGACTAGCCGTCGACAATGAGCAGTTCTTC.

The J gene is TRBJ2-3, the V gene TRBV5-1; 10 nucleotides agree with TRBD1. V lost 5 bases and J lost 3; bases outside the gene matches: 3. The germline V gene encodes CDR1 SGHRS and CDR2 YFSETQ. CDR3 length: 14 residues. CDR3 bases: TGCGCCAGCAGTGGACAGGGGGGAACAGATACGCAGTATTTT. Translated, it gives CASSGQGGTDTQYF.

A few counts support this clone. J is TRBJ1-5 and V is TRBV24-1; D gene ambiguous. The CDR3 is made up of 14 amino acids. The germline V and J ends were trimmed by 2 bases and 1 base, with 5 bases remaining between them. The germline V gene has CDR1 KGHDR and CDR2 SFDVKD. The CDR3 spells CATSDSQSNQPQHF. The CDR3 DNA follows: TGTGCCACCAGTGATTCTCAGAGCAATCAGCCCCAGCATTTT.

The rearrangement links TRBV2 to TRBJ2-3; TRBD2 aligns across 12 bases. V lost 6 bases to trimming and J lost 2 bases; unmatched junction nucleotides: 12. This CDR3 is built from 18 residues. Germline V lookup: CDR1 SNHLY, CDR2 FYNNEI. The CDR3 sequence is CASSRTSGARQNTDTQYF. The CDR3 nucleotides read TGTGCCAGCAGCAGGACTAGCGGGGCCCGACAGAACACAGATACGCAGTATTTT.

A single count supports this clone. The chain links TRBV7-9 to TRBJ1-4, with a tentative D call TRBD1 (5 bases). This CDR3 is 14 amino acids long. Trimming removed 3 bases at V and 7 bases at J, with 12 bases between. Per germline, CDR1 SEHNR and CDR2 FQNEAQ (reference sequence). This CDR3 reads CASSLPGPGEKLFF. CDR3 sequence (DNA): TGTGCCAGCAGCTTGCCAGGGCCGGGTGAAAAACTGTTTTTT.

A single count supports this clone. CDR3 sequence reads: CASSFLRGLNYGYTF. The CDR3 DNA reads as TGTGCCAGCAGCTTTCTCAGGGGGCTTAACTATGGCTACACCTTC. This rearrangement joins TRBV7-9 to TRBJ1-2; 8 bases align to TRBD1. The CDR3 is made up of 15 amino acids. The ends lost 3 bases at V and 1 base at J; junction bases unmatched: 4. The germline V gene has CDR1 SEHNR and CDR2 FQNEAQ (reference sequence).

The chain couples TRBV18 to TRBJ2-7, with D possibly matching TRBD1 (7 bases). The CDR3 contains 17 residues. The V end lost 1 base, the J end lost 3 bases, and 19 bases lay between the germline ends. Germline V gives CDR1 KGHSH, CDR2 LQKENI. CDR3 sequence: CASSPHAGTERVYEQYF. The CDR3 nucleotides read TGTGCCAGCTCACCACACGCCGGGACAGAGCGGGTCTACGAGCAGTACTTC.

A single count supports this clone. V gene TRBV7-2 combines with J gene TRBJ1-4; D ambiguous. In germline, CDR1 is SGHTA, CDR2 FQGNSA. The CDR3 extends over 14 amino acids. Trimming shortened V by 3 bases and J by 8 bases, and 13 bases separated the two germline ends. This CDR3 reads CASSFSPAGEKLFF. The CDR3 DNA is TGTGCCAGCAGCTTCAGCCCCGCGGGGGAAAAACTGTTTTTT.

The chain couples TRBV30 to TRBJ1-2; 7 positions agree with TRBD1. This CDR3 spans 13 amino acids. The V gene's germline CDR1 is GTSNPN and CDR2 SVGIG (reference sequence). V lost 0 bases to trimming and J lost 4 bases; unmatched junction nucleotides: 2. This CDR3 reads CAWSVGDSYGYTF. In DNA, the CDR3 is TGTGCCTGGAGTGTAGGGGACAGCTATGGCTACACCTTC. Supplemented by reference TRBV30 and TRBJ1-2, the full variable domain reads SQTIHQWPATLVQPVGSPLSLECTVEGTSNPNLYWYRQAAGRGLQLLFYSVGIGQISSEVPQNLSASRPQDRQFILSSKKLLLSDSGFYLCAWSVGDSYGYTFGSGTRLTVV.

This clone occurred once. The rearrangement links TRBV2 to TRBJ2-4; TRBD1 might be the D (6 bases). Trimming pared 2 bases from V and 8 bases from J, leaving 13 bases between. The CDR3 runs to 14 residues. The germline CDR1 and CDR2 sequences are SNHLY and FYNNEI. CDR3 region: CASSENRVRYIQYF. The CDR3, as DNA: TGTGCCAGCAGTGAAAACAGGGTTCGGTACATTCAGTACTTC.

The chain is built from TRBV3-1 (or the pseudogene TRBV3-2) and TRBJ1-1; D gene uncertain. This CDR3 contains 14 residues. CDR1 and CDR2 (germline): LGHDT, YNNKEL (reference sequence). Trimming removed 5 bases from V and 0 bases from J, with 10 bases in between. CDR3 loop: CASSTQNLNTEAFF. The DNA of the CDR3 is TGTGCCAGCAGCACCCAGAATCTGAACACTGAAGCTTTCTTT.

The chain joins TRBV12-3 or TRBV12-4 to TRBJ1-2; 7 bases align to TRBD1. V lost 3 bases to trimming and J lost 4 bases; unmatched junction nucleotides: 2. The CDR3 is 13 residues long. CDR3 residues: CASSFDRAYGYTF. The CDR3 bases are TGTGCCAGCAGTTTTGACAGGGCCTATGGCTACACCTTC.

This chain links TRBV30 with TRBJ2-1; TRBD2 agrees at 10 bases. CDR1 and CDR2 from the germline V gene are GTSNPN and SVGIG (reference sequence). Trimming at V came to 4 bases and at J to 4 bases, leaving 1 base not matched to a gene. The CDR3 is made up of 13 amino acids. CDR3 in amino acids: CAWTSGSYNEQFF. The CDR3 DNA follows: TGTGCCTGGACTAGCGGGAGTTACAATGAGCAGTTCTTC.

CDR3: CATSDPTGGLNQPQHF. CDR3 DNA: TGTGCCACCAGTGATCCGACAGGGGGCCTCAATCAGCCCCAGCATTTT. The V and J genes are TRBV24-1 and TRBJ1-5; TRBD1 matches at 10 bases. The length of the CDR3 is 16 residues. V was clipped by 3 bases and J by 3 bases; unmatched bases: 4. Germline assignment: CDR1 KGHDR and CDR2 SFDVKD.

V usage is TRBV7-2 and J usage is TRBJ1-1; D is uncertain. The V gene lost 5 bases and the J gene lost 4 bases, with 14 bases spanning the gap. This CDR3 is 14 amino acids long. Germline CDR1 SGHTA, CDR2 FQGNSA. The DNA of the CDR3 is TGTGCCAGCAGCACCGCTCGGGTGGCCACTGAAGCTTTCTTT. It translates to CASSTARVATEAFF.

The chain combines TRBV7-6 with TRBJ1-1; a weak D match, TRBD1 (6 bases). The germline V gene has CDR1 SGHVS and CDR2 FNYEAQ. This CDR3 is built from 14 residues. Deletions cut 2 bases from V and 2 bases from J, with 9 bases between. In DNA, the CDR3 is TGTGCCAGCAGCTTACCACAGGGTAACACTGAAGCTTTCTTT. Protein product: CASSLPQGNTEAFF.

The chain joins TRBV6-6 to TRBJ1-2; D possibly corresponds to TRBD1 (6 bases). This CDR3 has 17 amino acids. Germline lookup yields CDR1 MNHNY and CDR2 SVGAGI (reference sequence). The V end was cut by 5 bases, the J end by 2 bases, with 21 bases between. CDR3 in DNA: TGTGCCAGCAGTCAACCACCGTCGGGGGGGCGGAACTATGGCTACACCTTC. This encodes CASSQPPSGGRNYGYTF.

This sequence joins TRBV6-6 and TRBJ2-2; D perhaps matches TRBD2 (6 bases). CDR1 MNHNY and CDR2 SVGAGI come from the germline V gene (reference sequence). The V and J ends lost 9 bases and 6 bases respectively, with 11 bases between them. This CDR3 is built from 12 residues. The CDR3 nucleotides are TGTGCCAGTTGGAGGGCGCCCGGGGAGCTGTTTTTT. It is translated as CASWRAPGELFF.

The rearrangement uses TRBV7-2 and TRBJ1-2; 7 bases are shared with TRBD1. From germline, CDR1 is SGHTA and CDR2 FQGNSA. V lost 5 bases, J lost 8 bases, and 14 bases stayed unmatched. The CDR3 runs to 15 residues. Written as DNA, the CDR3 is TGTGCCAGCAGCCTCCCTCGGACAGGTTTAGGAGGCTACACCTTC. Encoded protein: CASSLPRTGLGGYTF.